The 4 T cell receptor beta chains presented below share a single source sample, sequenced in a study of cytomegalovirus exposure and HLA in healthy donors. PCR primers comprised 60 Vbeta and 13 Jbeta primers. Assay: immunoSEQ multiplex PCR; the TCRdb copy retains only in-frame clones and omits some. In the table there are about 130,000 clones, 60% to 85% of which are singletons. Sample: PBMCs. Every receptor here comes from a man aged 45-60 years in good health and CMV-seronegative.

The chain joins TRBV5-8 to TRBJ1-2, with 8 bases that match TRBD1. CDR3 length: 14 amino acids. CDR1 and CDR2 from the germline V gene are SGHTS and YDEGEE. Trimming removed 5 bases from V and 7 bases from J; junction bases left unmatched: 10. The DNA for the CDR3 is TGTGCCAGCAGGAATCCAGGGGGCCAGGTTGGCTACACCTTC. It codes for CASRNPGGQVGYTF.

This chain joins TRBV11-2 and TRBJ2-5; a weak D match, TRBD2 (5 bases). The last part of the DNA fits TRBJ2-7 better; the J call may be wrong. The CDR3 has 13 amino acids. Germline V CDR1 and CDR2: SGHAT, FQNNGV. Here the CDR3 reads CASSLGLASEQYF. The DNA of the CDR3 is TGTGCCAGCAGCTTAGGGCTAGCCTCCGAGCAGTACTTC.

This clone was observed a single time. V usage is TRBV7-2 and J usage is TRBJ1-6, with D possibly being TRBD1 (5 bases). The CDR3 covers 12 residues. Looked up from germline, CDR1 is SGHTA and CDR2 is FQGNSA. Trimming took 1 base from V and 18 from J, leaving 13 bases between them. The CDR3 DNA follows: TGTGCCAGCAGCTTAGGGTCCCAGACAGCCCACTTT. The encoded protein is CASSLGSQTAHF.

This clone was detected only a few times. The rearrangement joins TRBV6-6 to TRBJ1-1, with 8 positions matching TRBD1. CDR1 MNHNY and CDR2 SVGAGI come from the germline V gene (reference sequence). The CDR3 loop spans 14 amino acids. Trimming at V came to 4 bases and at J to 0 bases, leaving 1 base not matched to a gene. Written as DNA, the CDR3 is TGTGCCAGCAGTTCGACAGGGGTGAACACTGAAGCTTTCTTT. It is translated as CASSSTGVNTEAFF.